This record looks at one TCR beta chain sequence and its context. In this sample, this clonotype turned up many times. No antigen is known for it. No per-base quality is available; no much larger clone lies one base away. These data belong to a study of human T cells and chemical hapten exposure (dated by TCRdb to about 2021). The study in broad terms: For sensitization, 2% DPC in acetone was applied to an approximately 2 cm by approximately 2 cm area of upper inner arm skin. Weekly therapeutic DPC doses were additionally applied to the scalp of patients throughout the approximately 24-week study period. Patch testing was done on the upper back using Finn chambers containing 0.01% DPC, and results were scored after 6 days according to International Contact Dermatitis Research Group standards. The patient cohort, mostly female, included alopecia areata with under or over 50% scalp involvement, alopecia totalis and alopecia universalis. The libraries were sequenced as a pool, and the TCR yield per sample differed mostly because of small variations in library volumes within the pool. This study followed changes in the peripheral blood TCR repertoire in vivo during primary and secondary sensitization of alopecia patients to the hapten diphenylcyclopropenone (DPC). Blood samples were taken from patients before sensitization (week 0) and then at 2, 6 and about 24 weeks after DPC sensitization. About 29 alopecia patients gave blood for TCR sequencing at one to four time points (pre-sensitization, 2, 6 and 24 weeks).

The study at large found these results: Repeated subsampling changed both the strength of the expansion versus patch-test correlation and the threshold at which that correlation became significant. DPC sensitization did not change how many TCRs were above 1 in 1000 frequency, and no evidence was found of alterations in global repertoire structure. A positive correlation was found between the number of PT1 expanded TCRs and patch test score, with significance reached at thresholds 8, 16 and 32 but not 4. Compared with pre-sensitization or healthy control sets, expanded TCRs formed significantly more large CDR3 similarity clusters, which is consistent with antigen-driven responses. Because all patients had alopecia, a presumed autoimmune disease, the immune response of the patients might differ from that of healthy individuals.

The method behind the library was RACE. Sequencer: NextSeq 500. During library preparation, unique molecular identifiers were attached to individual cDNA molecules so that TCRs could be counted quantitatively and reproducibly. For every blood RNA sample, sequencing covered both the TCR alpha and TCR beta chains. Turning to the authors' computational methods: The median number of TCRs per sample was roughly 94,000, ranging from roughly 23,224 to 690,600. V, J and CDR3 annotation of the TCR reads was performed with the Decombinator software suite. For PS versus PT1 abundance plots, all samples were subsampled to the same number of TCRs (28,000). Expanded TCRs were defined as absent before sensitization and observed at least eight times at the 2-week time point. TCRdb itself trimmed the public reads at Q25 with fastp, ran MiXCR and retained productive beta chains. Rows are unified per CDR3 protein, each entry keeping the most common DNA and genes. The V and J calls were determined by TCRdb, not by the authors. Counted in this sample were tens of thousands of distinct CDR3 sequences; approximately 13% of them appeared once. The ten top clones hold approximately 6.2% of the sample.

The CDR1 and CDR2 encoded by the germline V gene are SQVTM and ANQGSEA. V was cut back by 6 bases and J by 6 bases, leaving a gap of 11 bases between them. The CDR3 sequence holds 11 residues, the cysteine and phenylalanine included. Just the 33-base CDR3 DNA is kept, in frame starting at base 1. What this sample's time point label stands for: patch test 3, about 24 weeks after DPC sensitization. The sample's treatment or condition label, in plain terms: therapeutic diphenylcyclopropenone sensitization with weekly scalp DPC. At every patch-test visit, the blood draw took place before the patch test was put on. Patients were considered eligible if aged 18 to 70, diagnosed with alopecia and deemed suitable for DPC therapy, and patients were excluded if pregnant. Unfractionated whole blood was collected in Tempus Blood RNA tubes, and total RNA was extracted from that blood.

This sample comprised whole blood, obtained in connection with sensitization to the hapten diphenylcyclopropenone (DPC). This receptor was identified in a woman in her fifties or sixties with alopecia areata. Some clones in this sample may be carry-over from other donors' samples. This sequence uses TRBV29-1 and TRBJ1-2; the D gene remains uncertain. The CDR3 protein is CSVGWANGYTF. The bases read TGCAGCGTAGGTTGGGCGAATGGCTACACCTTC.